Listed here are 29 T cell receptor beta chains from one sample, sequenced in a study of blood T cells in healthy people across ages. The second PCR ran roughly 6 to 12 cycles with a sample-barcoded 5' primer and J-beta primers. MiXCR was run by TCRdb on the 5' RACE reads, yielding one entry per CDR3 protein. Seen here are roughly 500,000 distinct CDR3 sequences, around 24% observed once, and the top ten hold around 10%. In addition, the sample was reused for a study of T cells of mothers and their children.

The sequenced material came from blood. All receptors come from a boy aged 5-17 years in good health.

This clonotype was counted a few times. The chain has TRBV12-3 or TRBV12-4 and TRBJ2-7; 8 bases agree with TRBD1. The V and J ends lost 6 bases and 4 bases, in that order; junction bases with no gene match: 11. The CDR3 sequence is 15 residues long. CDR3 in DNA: TGTGCCAGCAGACCAAGGACAGGGCAGGGGTACGAGCAGTACTTC. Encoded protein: CASRPRTGQGYEQYF.

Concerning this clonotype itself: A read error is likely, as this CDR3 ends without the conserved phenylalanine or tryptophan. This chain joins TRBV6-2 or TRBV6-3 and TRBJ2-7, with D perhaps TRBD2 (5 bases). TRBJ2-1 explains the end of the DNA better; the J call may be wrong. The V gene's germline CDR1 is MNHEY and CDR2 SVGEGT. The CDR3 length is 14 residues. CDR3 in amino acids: CASSPGLVGNEQFL. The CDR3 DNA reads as TGTGCCAGCAGTCCCGGACTTGTAGGCAATGAGCAGTTCCTC.

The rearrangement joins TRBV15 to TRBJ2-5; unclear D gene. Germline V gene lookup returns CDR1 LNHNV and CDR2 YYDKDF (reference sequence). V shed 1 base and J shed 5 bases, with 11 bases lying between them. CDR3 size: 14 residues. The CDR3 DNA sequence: TGTGCCACCAGCAGAGGCAGGTTCCAGGAGACCCAGTACTTC. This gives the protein CATSRGRFQETQYF.

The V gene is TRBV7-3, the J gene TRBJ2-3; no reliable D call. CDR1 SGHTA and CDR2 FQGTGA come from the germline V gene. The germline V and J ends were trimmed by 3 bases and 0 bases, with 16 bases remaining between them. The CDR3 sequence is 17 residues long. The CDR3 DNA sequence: TGTGCCAGCAGCTTCCCCCATGGACGGTTCAGCACAGATACGCAGTATTTT. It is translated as CASSFPHGRFSTDTQYF.

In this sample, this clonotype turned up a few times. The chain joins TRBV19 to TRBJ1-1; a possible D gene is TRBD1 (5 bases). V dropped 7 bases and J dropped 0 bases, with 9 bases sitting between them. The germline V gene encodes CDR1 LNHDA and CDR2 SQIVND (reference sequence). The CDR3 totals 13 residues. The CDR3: CASTAGMNTEAFF. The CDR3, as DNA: TGTGCCAGTACAGCAGGGATGAACACTGAAGCTTTCTTT.

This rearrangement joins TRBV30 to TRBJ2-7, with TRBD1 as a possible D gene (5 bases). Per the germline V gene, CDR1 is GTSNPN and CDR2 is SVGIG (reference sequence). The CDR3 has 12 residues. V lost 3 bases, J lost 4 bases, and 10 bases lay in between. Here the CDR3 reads CAWSLQGYEQYF. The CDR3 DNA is TGTGCCTGGAGCCTGCAGGGTTACGAGCAGTACTTC.

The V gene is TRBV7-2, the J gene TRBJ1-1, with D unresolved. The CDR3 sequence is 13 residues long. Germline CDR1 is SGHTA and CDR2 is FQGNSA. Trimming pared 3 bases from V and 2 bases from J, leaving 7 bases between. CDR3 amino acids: CASSFQDNTEAFF. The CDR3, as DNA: TGTGCCAGCAGCTTTCAGGATAACACTGAAGCTTTCTTT.

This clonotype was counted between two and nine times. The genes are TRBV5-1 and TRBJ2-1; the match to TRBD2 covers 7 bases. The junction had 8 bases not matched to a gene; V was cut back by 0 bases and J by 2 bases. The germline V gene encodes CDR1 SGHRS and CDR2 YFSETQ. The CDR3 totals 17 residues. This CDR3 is CASSLAPGGPTYNEQFF. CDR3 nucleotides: TGCGCCAGCAGCTTGGCCCCGGGGGGACCGACCTACAATGAGCAGTTCTTC.

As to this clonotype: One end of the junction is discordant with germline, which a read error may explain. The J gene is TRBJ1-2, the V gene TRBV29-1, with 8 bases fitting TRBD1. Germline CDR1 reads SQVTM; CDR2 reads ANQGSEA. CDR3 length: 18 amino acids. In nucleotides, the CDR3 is TGCAGCGTTGAACTCCGTATAGGGCAGGGGGCGCTCAGCTATGGCTCCACCTTC. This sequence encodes CSVELRIGQGALSYGSTF.

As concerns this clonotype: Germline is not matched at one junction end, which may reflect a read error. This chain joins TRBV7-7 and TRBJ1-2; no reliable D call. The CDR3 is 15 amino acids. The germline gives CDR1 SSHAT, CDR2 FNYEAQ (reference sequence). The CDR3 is CASSLSPAINGGYTF. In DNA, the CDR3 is TGTGCTAGCAGCTTATCCCCGGCGATTAACGGGGGCTACACCTTC.

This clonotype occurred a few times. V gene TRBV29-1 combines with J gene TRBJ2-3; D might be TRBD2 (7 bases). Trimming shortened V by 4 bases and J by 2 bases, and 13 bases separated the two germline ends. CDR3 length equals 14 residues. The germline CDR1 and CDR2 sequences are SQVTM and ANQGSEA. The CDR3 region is CSVVGGDITDTQYF. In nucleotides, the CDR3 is TGCAGCGTTGTGGGGGGGGACATCACAGATACGCAGTATTTT.

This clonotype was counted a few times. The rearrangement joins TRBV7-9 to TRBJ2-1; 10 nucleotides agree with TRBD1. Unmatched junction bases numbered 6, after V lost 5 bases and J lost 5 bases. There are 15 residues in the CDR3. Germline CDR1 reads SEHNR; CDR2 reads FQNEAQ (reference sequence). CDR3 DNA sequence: TGTGCCAGCAGCCCGGGGACAGGGGAAGACAATGAGCAGTTCTTC. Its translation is CASSPGTGEDNEQFF.

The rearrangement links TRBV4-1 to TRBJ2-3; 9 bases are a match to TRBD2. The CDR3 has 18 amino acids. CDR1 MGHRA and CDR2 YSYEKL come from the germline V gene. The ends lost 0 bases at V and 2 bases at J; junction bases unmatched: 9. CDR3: CASSQDVGASGVTDTQYF. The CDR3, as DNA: TGCGCCAGCAGCCAAGATGTTGGGGCTAGCGGGGTCACAGATACGCAGTATTTT.

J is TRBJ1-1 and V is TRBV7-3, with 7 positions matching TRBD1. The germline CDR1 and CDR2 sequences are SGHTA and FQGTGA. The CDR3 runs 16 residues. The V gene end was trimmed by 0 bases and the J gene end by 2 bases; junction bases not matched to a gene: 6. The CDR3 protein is CASSLTGQPLNTEAFF. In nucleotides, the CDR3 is TGTGCCAGCAGCTTAACGGGACAGCCTCTAAACACTGAAGCTTTCTTT.

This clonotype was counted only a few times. CDR3 bases: TGTGCCACCAGCACTACTAGCAGGTACAATGAGCAGTTCTTC. This encodes CATSTTSRYNEQFF. V and J are TRBV15 and TRBJ2-1; tentatively, D is TRBD2 (6 bases). V lost 4 bases, J lost 4 bases, and 11 bases lay in between. Looked up from germline, CDR1 is LNHNV and CDR2 is YYDKDF (reference sequence). The CDR3 length is 14 residues.

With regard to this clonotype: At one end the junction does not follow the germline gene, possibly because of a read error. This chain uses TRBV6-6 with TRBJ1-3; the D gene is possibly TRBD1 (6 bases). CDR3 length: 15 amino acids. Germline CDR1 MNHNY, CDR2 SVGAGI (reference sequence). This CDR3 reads CASSRGQRSGNTKYF. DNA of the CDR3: TGTGCCAGCAGTCGGGGACAACGCTCTGGAAACACCAAATATTTT.

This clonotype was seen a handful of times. In nucleotides, the CDR3 is TGTGCCAGCAGTTACCTTCGACTAGCCCCCTACAATGAGCAGTTCTTC. This gives the protein CASSYLRLAPYNEQFF. This sequence joins TRBV28 and TRBJ2-5; TRBD2 matches 7 bases. TRBJ2-1 matches the DNA end more closely, so the J call is doubtful. CDR3 length: 16 amino acids. The V gene's germline CDR1 is MDHEN and CDR2 SYDVKM.

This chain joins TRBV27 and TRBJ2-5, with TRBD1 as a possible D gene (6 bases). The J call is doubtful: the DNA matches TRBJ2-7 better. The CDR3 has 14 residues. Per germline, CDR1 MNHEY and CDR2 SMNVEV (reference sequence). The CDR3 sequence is CASSLQGTLYEQYF. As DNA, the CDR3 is TGTGCCAGCAGTCTCCAGGGGACACTATACGAGCAGTACTTC.

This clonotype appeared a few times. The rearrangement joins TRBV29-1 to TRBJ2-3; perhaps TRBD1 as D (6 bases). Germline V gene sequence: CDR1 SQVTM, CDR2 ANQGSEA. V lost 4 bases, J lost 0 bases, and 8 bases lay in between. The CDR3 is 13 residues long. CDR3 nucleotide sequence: TGCAGCGTTGGGGGGCGCAGCACAGATACGCAGTATTTT. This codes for CSVGGRSTDTQYF.

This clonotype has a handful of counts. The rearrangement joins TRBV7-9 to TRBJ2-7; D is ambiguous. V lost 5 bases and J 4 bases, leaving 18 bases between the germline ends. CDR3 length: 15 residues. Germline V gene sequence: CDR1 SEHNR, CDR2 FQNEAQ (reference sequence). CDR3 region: CASSRADWGGYEQYF. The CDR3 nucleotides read TGTGCCAGCAGCCGCGCTGATTGGGGTGGATACGAGCAGTACTTC.

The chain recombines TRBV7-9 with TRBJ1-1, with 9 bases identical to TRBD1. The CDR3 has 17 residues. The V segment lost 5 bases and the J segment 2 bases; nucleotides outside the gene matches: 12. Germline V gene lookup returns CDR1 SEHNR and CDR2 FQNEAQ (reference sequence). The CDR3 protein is CASSPSPGTGSNTEAFF. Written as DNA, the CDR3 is TGTGCCAGCAGCCCCAGTCCCGGGACAGGGTCAAACACTGAAGCTTTCTTT.

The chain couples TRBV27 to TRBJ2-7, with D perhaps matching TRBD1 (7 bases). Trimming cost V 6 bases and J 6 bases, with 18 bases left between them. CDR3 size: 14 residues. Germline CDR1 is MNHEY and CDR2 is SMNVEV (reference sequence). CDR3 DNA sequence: TGTGCCAGCAGGCCTACAAGACAGGGAGGCGAGCAGTACTTC. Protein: CASRPTRQGGEQYF.

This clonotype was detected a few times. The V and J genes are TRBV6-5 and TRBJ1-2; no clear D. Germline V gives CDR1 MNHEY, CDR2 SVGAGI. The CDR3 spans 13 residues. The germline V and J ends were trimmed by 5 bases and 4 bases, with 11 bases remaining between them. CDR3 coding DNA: TGTGCCAGCAGTCGGACGGCCAGCTATGGCTACACCTTC. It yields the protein CASSRTASYGYTF.

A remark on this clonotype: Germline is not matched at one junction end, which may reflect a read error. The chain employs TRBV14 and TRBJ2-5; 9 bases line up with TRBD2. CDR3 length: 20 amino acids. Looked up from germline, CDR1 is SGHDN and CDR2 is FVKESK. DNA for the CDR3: TGCGCCAGCAGCCAAGATCCCAAAGTAGCGGGAGTAATGGGTCAAGAGACCCAGTACTTC. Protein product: CASSQDPKVAGVMGQETQYF.

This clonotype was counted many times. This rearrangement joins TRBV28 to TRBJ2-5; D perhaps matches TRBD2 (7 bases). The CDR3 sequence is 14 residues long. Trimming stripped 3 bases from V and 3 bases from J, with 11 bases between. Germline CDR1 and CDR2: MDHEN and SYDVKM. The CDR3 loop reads CASSLLGGEETQYF. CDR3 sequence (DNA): TGTGCCAGCAGTTTGCTAGGGGGGGAAGAGACCCAGTACTTC.

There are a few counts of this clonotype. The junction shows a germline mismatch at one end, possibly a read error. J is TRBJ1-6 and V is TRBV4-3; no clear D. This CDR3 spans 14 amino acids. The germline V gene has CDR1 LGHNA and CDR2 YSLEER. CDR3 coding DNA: TGCGCCAGCAGCCAAGCCTCCTTTAATTCACCCCTCCACTTT. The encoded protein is CASSQASFNSPLHF.

This CDR3 is CASSPAGLEETQYF. Written as DNA, the CDR3 is TGCGCCAGCAGCCCCGCAGGGCTGGAAGAGACCCAGTACTTC. V gene TRBV4-1 combines with J gene TRBJ2-5, with D tentatively TRBD1 (5 bases). This CDR3 is 14 amino acids long. Deletions cut 4 bases from V and 3 bases from J, with 12 bases between. Germline values: CDR1 MGHRA, CDR2 YSYEKL.

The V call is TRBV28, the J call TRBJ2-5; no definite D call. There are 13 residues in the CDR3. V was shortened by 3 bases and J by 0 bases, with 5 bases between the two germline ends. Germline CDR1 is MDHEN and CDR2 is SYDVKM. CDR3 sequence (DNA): TGTGCCAGCAGTTTCAAGTACCAAGAGACCCAGTACTTC. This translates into CASSFKYQETQYF.

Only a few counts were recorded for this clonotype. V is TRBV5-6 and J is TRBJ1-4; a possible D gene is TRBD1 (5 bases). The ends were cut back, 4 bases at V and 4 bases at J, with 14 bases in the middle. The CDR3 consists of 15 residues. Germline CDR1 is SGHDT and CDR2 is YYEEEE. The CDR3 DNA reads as TGTGCCAGCAGCCGTCCGGGACGGATTAATGAAAAACTGTTTTTT. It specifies CASSRPGRINEKLFF.